The present T cell receptor beta chain was sequenced within a study of CD8 T cells in Susac syndrome. CDR1 is SEHNR, CDR2 FQNEAQ, per germline (reference sequence). The CDR3 is made up of 16 amino acids. With random hexamers, reverse transcription was performed on about 0.5 to 1 ug of RNA. TCRdb used MiXCR to reprocess the immunoSEQ multiplex PCR reads, holding one entry per CDR3 protein. The sample lists about 210,000 distinct CDR3 sequences; over 90% were seen once. To note about this clonotype: One junction end does not reproduce the germline sequence, and a read error may be involved.

The CD8+ and CD4+ T cells were negatively isolated, with the TEMRA cells enriched by FACS. Sample: CD4+ T cells from PBMCs. The rearrangement joins TRBV7-9 to TRBJ1-1; D gene uncertain. The clonotype was recovered from a human donor with Susac syndrome. CDR3 nucleotides: TGTGCCTGCAGCCCAGCAGGCACGGGAGCGACCACTGAAGCTTTCTTT. This sequence encodes CACSPAGTGATTEAFF.